This TCR beta chain stems from a study of OX40 agonist ivuxolimab in advanced cancers. Trimming stripped 1 base from V and 3 bases from J, with 12 bases between. Germline loops: CDR1 PRHDT, CDR2 FYEKMQ (reference sequence). The CDR3 has 16 residues. This table comes from immunoSEQ multiplex PCR, and its TCRdb copy is limited to in-frame clones, with some not included. The sample consists of tens of thousands of clones, about 90% of them appearing once. This clone was detected only once. The target antigen is unknown. General observations from the study: Patients who responded partially at 0.1-3.0 mg/kg showed clonal expansion ranking among the lowest. The mean number of expanded clones was higher in CD8+ T cells than in CD4+. Low normalized clonal expansion also occurred in some nonresponding patients.

The origin of this receptor is an adult with an advanced solid tumor such as melanoma, head and neck, liver or kidney cancer. The rearrangement joins TRBV13 to TRBJ2-2, with D possibly being TRBD1 or TRBD2 (6 bases each). The specimen comprised CD4+ or CD8+ T cells sorted from blood, sampled in a trial of the OX40 agonist ivuxolimab. Here the CDR3 DNA reads TGTGCCAGCAGCTTAGATGAGGGGGAGGACACCGGGGAGCTGTTTTTT. Residues: CASSLDEGEDTGELFF.